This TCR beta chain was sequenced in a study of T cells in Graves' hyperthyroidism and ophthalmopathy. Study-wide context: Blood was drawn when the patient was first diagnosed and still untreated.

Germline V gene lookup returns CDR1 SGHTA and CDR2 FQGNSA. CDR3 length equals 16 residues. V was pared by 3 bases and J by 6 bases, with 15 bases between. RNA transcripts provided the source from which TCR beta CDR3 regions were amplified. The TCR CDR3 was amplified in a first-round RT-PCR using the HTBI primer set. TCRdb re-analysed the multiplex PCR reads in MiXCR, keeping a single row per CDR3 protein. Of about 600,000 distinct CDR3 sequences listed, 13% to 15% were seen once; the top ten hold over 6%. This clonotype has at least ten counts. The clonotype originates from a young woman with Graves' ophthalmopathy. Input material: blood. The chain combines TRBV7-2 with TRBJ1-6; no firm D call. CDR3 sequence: CASSFSAGFSNSPLHF. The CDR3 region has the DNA TGTGCCAGCAGCTTTTCGGCCGGGTTTAGTAATTCACCCCTCCACTTT.